A single sample gave rise to the 12 T cell receptor beta chains below, sequenced in a study of CD4+ T cells in melanoma. The protocol was immunoSEQ multiplex PCR, while the TCRdb copy is restricted to in-frame clones and leaves out a portion. The sample gives more than 7,000 clones, 71% of which show up once; about a sixth is in the top ten. The sample comprised cells from a culture (not recorded whether cultured in vitro). The receptors come from a human donor with melanoma.

A remark on this clone: With a far larger clone one base away, a read error is the likely cause. The chain couples TRBV4-2 to TRBJ1-5; D possibly corresponds to TRBD1 (5 bases). This CDR3 has 16 residues. Looked up from germline, CDR1 is LGHNA and CDR2 is YNFKEQ. V was pared by 0 bases and J by 4 bases, with 13 bases between. The CDR3: CASSQDKRGSNQPQHF. The CDR3 nucleotides read TGTGCCAGCAGCCAAGATAAGAGGGGAAGTAATCAGCCCCAGCATTTT.

The V call is TRBV6-6, the J call TRBJ1-2; D is perhaps TRBD1 (5 bases). In germline, CDR1 is MNHNY, CDR2 SVGAGI (reference sequence). Between the trimmed V and J ends, which lost 7 bases and 4 bases, there was a span of 13 bases. The CDR3 is 13 residues long. The CDR3 DNA is TGTGCCAGCACCCATGGGGGTACCTATGGCTACACCTTC. Translated: CASTHGGTYGYTF.

The chain has TRBV18 and TRBJ2-2; perhaps D is TRBD1 or TRBD2 (5 bases each). Germline-derived CDR1 and CDR2 are KGHSH and LQKENI. Deletions cut 4 bases from V and 4 bases from J, with 10 bases between. The CDR3 sequence is 14 residues long. CDR3 amino acids: CASSRIGTTGELFF. CDR3 DNA sequence: TGTGCCAGCTCACGGATCGGGACCACCGGGGAGCTGTTTTTT.

CDR3 bases: TGTGCCAGCAGTTTCCTAGCGAGCGCAGATACGCAGTATTTT. Translated: CASSFLASADTQYF. The genes are TRBV6-1 and TRBJ2-3; a weak D match, TRBD2 (6 bases). V gave up 5 bases and J gave up 4 bases, with 13 bases separating them. CDR1 is MNHNS, CDR2 SASEGT, per germline. The CDR3 runs to 14 residues.

The chain recombines TRBV19 with TRBJ2-1; the D gene is possibly TRBD2 (6 bases). The V end was cut by 5 bases, the J end by 0 bases, with 17 bases between. Germline V lookup: CDR1 LNHDA, CDR2 SQIVND (reference sequence). CDR3 length: 17 amino acids. CDR3 in amino acids: CASSVRPLANSYNEQFF. In DNA, the CDR3 is TGTGCCAGTAGTGTCCGACCTCTAGCGAACTCCTACAATGAGCAGTTCTTC.

The count of this clone is one. The CDR3 sequence: CATLRATQETQYF. In DNA, the CDR3 is TGTGCCACCCTCCGCGCTACTCAAGAGACCCAGTACTTC. The rearrangement joins TRBV6-4 to TRBJ2-5, with D unresolved. Trimming took off 10 bases at V and 2 bases at J, with 14 bases between the two ends. CDR3 length: 13 amino acids. Germline V gene sequence: CDR1 MRHNA, CDR2 SNTAGT.

There are a few counts of this clone. V is TRBV11-2 and J is TRBJ2-2; TRBD1 agrees at 8 bases. The trim removed 1 base at V and 2 bases at J, leaving 3 bases unmatched. Germline CDR1 is SGHAT and CDR2 is FQNNGV. The CDR3 consists of 16 residues. CDR3 sequence (DNA): TGTGCCAGCAGCTTAGGGGGACAGGTAAACACCGGGGAGCTGTTTTTT. Residues: CASSLGGQVNTGELFF.

V and J are TRBV13 and TRBJ1-2; D ambiguous. The CDR3 extends over 13 amino acids. Trimming removed 3 bases at V and 6 bases at J, with 11 bases between. Looked up from germline, CDR1 is PRHDT and CDR2 is FYEKMQ (reference sequence). The CDR3 region has the DNA TGTGCCAGCAGCTTCTTGCGGGGAGATGGCTACACCTTC. Its translation is CASSFLRGDGYTF.

This sequence joins TRBV7-3 and TRBJ1-3; D not resolved. With 3 bases removed from V and 4 bases from J, the gap between germline ends came to 16 bases. CDR3 length: 16 residues. The germline V gene has CDR1 SGHTA and CDR2 FQGTGA. This chain's CDR3 is CASSFSPGGSGNTIYF. The CDR3 DNA sequence: TGTGCCAGCAGCTTCTCACCTGGAGGGTCCGGAAACACCATATATTTT. Full variable domain (rest looked up from reference TRBV7-3 and TRBJ1-3): GAGVSQTPSNKVTEKGKYVELRCDPISGHTALYWYRQSLGQGPEFLIYFQGTGAADDSGLPNDRFFAVRPEGSVSTLKIQRTERGDSAVYLCASSFSPGGSGNTIYFGEGSWLTVV.

In this sample, this clone turned up a few times. The chain has TRBV5-3 and TRBJ1-5; D not certain. TRBV5-3 is classed as an ORF, of uncertain function. V gave up 0 bases and J gave up 3 bases, with 7 bases separating them. This CDR3 spans 14 amino acids. CDR3 nucleotides: TGTGCCAGAAGCTTGGCCAGCCCCAATCAGCCCCAGCATTTT. It translates to CARSLASPNQPQHF.

Only one count was recorded for this clone. The V and J genes are TRBV15 and TRBJ1-3, with unresolved D. Deletions cut 0 bases from V and 4 bases from J, with 10 bases between. CDR3 size: 15 residues. Germline values: CDR1 LNHNV, CDR2 YYDKDF (reference sequence). The CDR3 DNA sequence: TGTGCCACCAGCAGAGATCCCCGAGGGGGAAACACCATATATTTT. Its translation is CATSRDPRGGNTIYF.

This clone occurred a few times. This rearrangement joins TRBV11-2 to TRBJ2-4; 9 bases align to TRBD1. The junction had 7 bases not matched to a gene; V was cut back by 4 bases and J by 9 bases. Germline V CDR1 and CDR2: SGHAT, FQNNGV. This CDR3 is 14 amino acids long. The CDR3 sequence is CASSSTTGGVIQYF. CDR3 coding DNA: TGTGCCAGCAGCTCGACGACAGGGGGTGTCATTCAGTACTTC.